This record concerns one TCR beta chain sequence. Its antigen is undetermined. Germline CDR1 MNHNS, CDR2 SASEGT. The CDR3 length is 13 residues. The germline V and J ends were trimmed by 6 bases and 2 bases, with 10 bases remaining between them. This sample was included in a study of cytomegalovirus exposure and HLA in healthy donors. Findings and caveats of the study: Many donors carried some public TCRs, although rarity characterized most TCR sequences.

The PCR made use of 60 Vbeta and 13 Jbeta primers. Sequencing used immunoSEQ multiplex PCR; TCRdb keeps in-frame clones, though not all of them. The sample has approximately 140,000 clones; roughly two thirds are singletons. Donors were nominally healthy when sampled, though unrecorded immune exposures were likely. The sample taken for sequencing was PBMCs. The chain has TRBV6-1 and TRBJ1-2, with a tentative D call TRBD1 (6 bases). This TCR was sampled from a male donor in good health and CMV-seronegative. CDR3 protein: CASRDRQNYGYTF. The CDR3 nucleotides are TGTGCCAGCAGGGACAGACAAAACTATGGCTACACCTTC.